This note documents a single T cell receptor (beta chain) sequence. What antigen it recognizes has not been identified. No much larger clonotype is one base removed from it; base qualities were not supplied. In the germline V gene (reference sequence), CDR1 corresponds to SGHNT and CDR2 to YYREEE. The CDR3 sequence holds 14 residues, the cysteine and phenylalanine included. Just the 42-base CDR3 DNA is kept, in frame starting at base 1. Libraries were built with PCR. Sequencing relied on a HiSeq X Ten. Using fastp trimming at Q25 and MiXCR clonotype assembly, TCRdb reanalyzed the public sequencing data and kept in-frame beta chains. Rows matching on CDR3 protein sequence are summarized as one entry with the most common DNA and genes. Across this sample there are some 10,000 distinct CDR3 sequences, with under 55% seen only once. The ten largest clones add up to 30% to 40% of the sample. These data are taken from a study of CD4 and CD8 cells across lung adenocarcinoma regions (dated by TCRdb to 2017 to 2018). Study-wide context: The study examined intratumor heterogeneity of the T cell receptor repertoire by comparing tumor centers with tumor margins.

Donors were patients with localized lung adenocarcinoma, a subtype of non-small cell lung cancer. Samples were obtained from the margins of localized lung adenocarcinomas. For TCR repertoire analysis, CD8+ T cells taken from tumor tissue were profiled apart from CD4+ T cells. The V and J segments used are TRBV5-4 and TRBJ2-1, and 8 junctional nucleotides match TRBD1. The DNA end lines up better with TRBJ2-5; the J call may be wrong. The sequence came from a male donor with lung adenocarcinoma. The CD4 and CD8 labels of this study may be unreliable. The sequencing input was CD8+ T cells from the margin of a lung tumor. Per the publication, the cell subset or site label means: tumor margin region. The CDR3 region has the sequence CASSRDRGAETQYF. The DNA sequence reads TGTGCCAGCAGCCGTGACAGGGGAGCAGAGACCCAGTACTTC.